The 30 T cell receptor beta chains below come from one sample, sequenced in a study of CD8 T cells in Susac syndrome. The authors reverse transcribed roughly 0.5 to 1 ug RNA with random hexamers. Each CDR3 protein gets one entry after TCRdb re-called the immunoSEQ multiplex PCR reads with MiXCR. The sample contains under 200,000 distinct CDR3 sequences, around 90% of which appear only once. The sequencing sample was made of CD4+ T cells from PBMCs. These receptors were taken from a human donor with Susac syndrome.

The V gene is TRBV7-6, the J gene TRBJ2-1, with D perhaps matching TRBD2 (6 bases). Between the trimmed V and J ends, which lost 3 bases and 5 bases, there was a span of 14 bases. Germline assignment: CDR1 SGHVS and CDR2 FNYEAQ. The CDR3 spans 15 residues. The CDR3 DNA is TGTGCCAGCAGCTTTTTAGCGGAGGTCAACAATGAGCAGTTCTTC. Encoded protein: CASSFLAEVNNEQFF.

The V gene is TRBV2, the J gene TRBJ1-1, with D possibly being TRBD1 (6 bases). V lost 7 bases, J lost 4 bases, and 16 bases lay in between. This CDR3 is 14 amino acids long. Germline CDR1 and CDR2: SNHLY and FYNNEI. The CDR3 reads CASINRVGFTEAFF. CDR3 coding DNA: TGTGCCAGCATTAACAGGGTAGGGTTCACTGAAGCTTTCTTT. Full variable domain (outside the CDR3, taken from reference TRBV2 and TRBJ1-1): EPEVTQTPSHQVTQMGQEVILRCVPISNHLYFYWYRQILGQKVEFLVSFYNNEISEKSEIFDDQFSVERPDGSNFTLKIRSTKLEDSAMYFCASINRVGFTEAFFGQGTRLTVV.

V gene TRBV4-1 combines with J gene TRBJ2-7; D might be TRBD1 (6 bases). V was clipped by 1 base and J by 5 bases, with 18 bases between them. Germline CDR1 and CDR2: MGHRA and YSYEKL. The CDR3 contains 16 residues. The CDR3 DNA follows: TGCGCCAGCAGCCAAGTCGGGGCAGGGGCTGGACACGAGCAGTACTTC. This sequence encodes CASSQVGAGAGHEQYF.

The chain employs TRBV3-1 and TRBJ2-7; D is uncertain. Trimming stripped 0 bases from V and 6 bases from J, with 15 bases between. CDR3 length: 15 amino acids. Germline-derived CDR1 and CDR2 are LGHDT and YNNKEL (reference sequence). The DNA of the CDR3 is TGTGCCAGCAGCCAAGACGCTGGGCCCTCCCTCGAGCAGTACTTC. Protein product: CASSQDAGPSLEQYF.

The rearrangement uses TRBV28 and TRBJ2-4; TRBD2 might be the D (6 bases). The V and J ends lost 2 bases and 6 bases respectively, with 11 bases between them. The CDR3 is 14 amino acids. Per the germline V gene, CDR1 is MDHEN and CDR2 is SYDVKM. The CDR3: CASSLPSEGNIQYF. In DNA form, the CDR3 reads TGTGCCAGCAGTTTACCTTCGGAGGGAAACATTCAGTACTTC.

CDR3 in amino acids: CASSYDRDETQYF. The CDR3 nucleotides are TGTGCCAGCAGTTATGACAGGGATGAGACCCAGTACTTC. The rearrangement uses TRBV2 and TRBJ2-5; 7 positions agree with TRBD1. V dropped 5 bases and J dropped 5; count of bases not matched to a gene: 5. Germline V CDR1 and CDR2: SNHLY, FYNNEI. The CDR3 runs 13 residues.

The chain is built from TRBV28 and TRBJ2-3, with D unresolved. Germline CDR1 reads MDHEN; CDR2 reads SYDVKM. The CDR3 covers 12 residues. Trimming shortened V by 1 base and J by 5 bases, and 4 bases separated the two germline ends. The CDR3 is CASSLYGDTQYF. In DNA, the CDR3 is TGTGCCAGCAGTTTATACGGAGATACGCAGTATTTT.

Here the CDR3 reads CASSQGTSGGVETQYF. In nucleotides, the CDR3 is TGCGCCAGCAGCCAAGGGACTAGCGGGGGAGTGGAGACCCAGTACTTC. The rearrangement joins TRBV4-1 to TRBJ2-5, with 13 bases identical to TRBD2. The trim removed 1 base at V and 5 bases at J, leaving 4 bases unmatched. The germline CDR1 and CDR2 sequences are MGHRA and YSYEKL. This CDR3 is built from 16 residues.

The gene calls are TRBV28 and TRBJ1-2, with D possibly matching TRBD1 (6 bases). V was clipped by 5 bases and J by 7 bases, with 11 bases between them. Germline values: CDR1 MDHEN, CDR2 SYDVKM. The length of the CDR3 is 12 residues. The CDR3 sequence is CASSPGASGYTF. DNA for the CDR3: TGTGCCAGCAGTCCAGGGGCCTCTGGCTACACCTTC.

J is TRBJ2-7 and V is TRBV10-3, with 11 nucleotides matching TRBD2. The CDR3 consists of 16 residues. V dropped 2 bases and J dropped 6; count of bases not matched to a gene: 9. Germline V gene lookup returns CDR1 ENHRY and CDR2 SYGVKD. CDR3 sequence (DNA): TGTGCCATCAGTGAGGCCCTGACTAGCGGGAACGGCGAGCAGTACTTC. Translated: CAISEALTSGNGEQYF.

This rearrangement joins TRBV5-1 to TRBJ2-5; D possibly corresponds to TRBD2 (5 bases). The CDR3 length is 15 residues. Germline CDR1 SGHRS, CDR2 YFSETQ. V was trimmed by 1 base and J by 4 bases, leaving 14 bases between them. CDR3 region: CASSLSLRRGETQYF. The CDR3 DNA reads TGCGCCAGCAGCTTGTCCCTGAGACGGGGAGAGACCCAGTACTTC.

The chain combines TRBV2 with TRBJ1-1; D ambiguous. The CDR3 has 12 residues. Trimming took 6 bases from V and 5 from J, leaving 10 bases between them. CDR1 and CDR2 from the germline V gene are SNHLY and FYNNEI. The DNA of the CDR3 is TGTGCCAGCAGCCCCAGATATACTGAAGCTTTCTTT. This sequence encodes CASSPRYTEAFF.

The chain has TRBV7-9 and TRBJ1-4; D is unclear. With 0 bases removed from V and 8 bases from J, the gap between germline ends came to 22 bases. The CDR3 totals 18 residues. Looked up from germline, CDR1 is SEHNR and CDR2 is FQNEAQ (reference sequence). The CDR3 nucleotides are TGTGCCAGCAGCTTAGCTCCATTAAGGGCAGACCAAAGGGAAAAACTGTTTTTT. Translation: CASSLAPLRADQREKLFF.

This clonotype was counted a single time. The chain is built from TRBV12-3 or TRBV12-4 and TRBJ1-3; D gene unclear. Trimming pared 5 bases from V and 0 bases from J, leaving 8 bases between. This CDR3 spans 14 amino acids. The DNA of the CDR3 is TGTGCCAGCAGTACAGAGTTCTCTGGAAACACCATATATTTT. Its protein product is CASSTEFSGNTIYF.

The genes are TRBV28 and TRBJ1-2; D is perhaps TRBD1 (5 bases). V dropped 2 bases and J dropped 6 bases, with 16 bases sitting between them. The CDR3 is 15 residues long. Germline lookup yields CDR1 MDHEN and CDR2 SYDVKM. The CDR3 region has the DNA TGTGCCAGCAGTTTACCCGCCCTGACAGAGAATGGCTACACCTTC. As protein: CASSLPALTENGYTF.

The gene calls are TRBV29-1 and TRBJ2-7, with TRBD1 identical over 7 bases. With 7 bases clipped from V and 6 bases from J, the junction kept 9 bases outside the gene matches. CDR1 is SQVTM and CDR2 is ANQGSEA in the germline V gene. The length of the CDR3 is 12 residues. CDR3 DNA: TGCAGCGCCCAACAGGGGTCGCGCGAGCAGTACTTC. Its translation: CSAQQGSREQYF.

This sequence joins TRBV10-3 and TRBJ1-2; D gene uncertain. CDR3 size: 13 residues. The V gene's germline CDR1 is ENHRY and CDR2 SYGVKD. The ends were cut back, 8 bases at V and 2 bases at J, with 12 bases in the middle. The CDR3 coding sequence is TGTGCCATCTCGTCAGTAGGAAACTATGGCTACACCTTC. This encodes CAISSVGNYGYTF.

This chain uses TRBV28 with TRBJ2-3; TRBD2 aligns across 10 bases. CDR1 and CDR2 from the germline V gene are MDHEN and SYDVKM. J lost 4 bases, V lost 7 bases, and 14 bases had no gene match. The CDR3 is 17 residues long. CDR3 coding DNA: TGTGCCAGCACCCTCCCCTTCGCTAGCGGGAGACCAGATACGCAGTATTTT. This gives the protein CASTLPFASGRPDTQYF.

V gene TRBV5-1 combines with J gene TRBJ2-2; weak D call: TRBD2 (6 bases). Trimming cost V 4 bases and J 5 bases, with 21 bases left between them. CDR1 SGHRS and CDR2 YFSETQ come from the germline V gene. This CDR3 is built from 17 residues. DNA for the CDR3: TGCGCCAGCAGCCTTGGGGGGACTGCACCTGGAACCGGGGAGCTGTTTTTT. Amino acid sequence: CASSLGGTAPGTGELFF. The full variable domain, with the rest looked up from reference TRBV5-1 and TRBJ2-2, is KAGVTQTPRYLIKTRGQQVTLSCSPISGHRSVSWYQQTPGQGLQFLFEYFSETQRNKGNFPGRFSGRQFSNSRSEMNVSTLELGDSALYLCASSLGGTAPGTGELFFGEGSRLTVL.

This clonotype showed up just once. V usage is TRBV5-1 and J usage is TRBJ2-7; tentative D call: TRBD1 (5 bases). The germline V gene encodes CDR1 SGHRS and CDR2 YFSETQ. The CDR3 has 14 residues. Trimming pared 2 bases from V and 1 base from J, leaving 10 bases between. The CDR3 DNA follows: TGCGCCAGCAGCTTCGTGACAGAATCCTACGAGCAGTACTTC. This gives the protein CASSFVTESYEQYF. The entire variable domain, with the rest obtained from reference TRBV5-1 and TRBJ2-7, is as follows: KAGVTQTPRYLIKTRGQQVTLSCSPISGHRSVSWYQQTPGQGLQFLFEYFSETQRNKGNFPGRFSGRQFSNSRSEMNVSTLELGDSALYLCASSFVTESYEQYFGPGTRLTVT.

This chain connects TRBV5-4 to TRBJ2-5; 13 bases fit TRBD2. The CDR3 is 16 amino acids. The junction had 10 bases not matched to a gene; V was cut back by 5 bases and J by 6 bases. Germline CDR1 reads SGHNT; CDR2 reads YYREEE (reference sequence). In DNA, the CDR3 is TGTGCCAGCAGTGCTCGGACTAGCGGGAGTATGCAGACCCAGTACTTC. This translates into CASSARTSGSMQTQYF.

V gene TRBV10-3 combines with J gene TRBJ2-2; D might be TRBD1 or TRBD2, each matching 5 bases. In germline, CDR1 is ENHRY, CDR2 SYGVKD. The V end lost 4 bases, the J end lost 3 bases, and 12 bases lay between the germline ends. This CDR3 is built from 15 residues. The CDR3 sequence: CAISAGTADTGELFF. The DNA of the CDR3 is TGTGCCATCAGTGCAGGGACGGCCGACACCGGGGAGCTGTTTTTT.

The chain is built from TRBV5-1 and TRBJ2-1; TRBD2 agrees at 13 bases. The CDR3 runs to 15 residues. Germline V gene lookup returns CDR1 SGHRS and CDR2 YFSETQ. With 2 bases clipped from V and 8 bases from J, the junction kept 4 bases outside the gene matches. The CDR3 DNA is TGCGCCAGCAGCTTTACTAGCGGGAGGGGGGATGAGCAGTTCTTC. It encodes CASSFTSGRGDEQFF.

The rearrangement joins TRBV12-3 or TRBV12-4 to TRBJ2-3; D call uncertain. Trimming pared 5 bases from V and 2 bases from J, leaving 14 bases between. This CDR3 is built from 15 residues. The CDR3 region is CASSPAAEPTDTQYF. Written as DNA, the CDR3 is TGTGCCAGCAGTCCGGCCGCGGAGCCCACAGATACGCAGTATTTT.

The rearrangement uses TRBV3-1 and TRBJ1-2, with no clear D. V dropped 1 base and J dropped 2 bases, with 11 bases sitting between them. The CDR3 consists of 15 residues. Germline V gene data show CDR1 as LGHDT and CDR2 as YNNKEL (reference sequence). Here the CDR3 reads CASSQASVGNYGYTF. CDR3 DNA sequence: TGTGCCAGCAGCCAAGCCAGCGTGGGGAACTATGGCTACACCTTC.

The J gene is TRBJ2-1, the V gene TRBV12-3 or TRBV12-4; 7 bases agree with TRBD2. V lost 3 bases to trimming and J lost 3 bases; unmatched junction nucleotides: 5. CDR3 size: 15 residues. The CDR3 region is CASSFDGGGYNEQFF. The CDR3 bases are TGTGCCAGCAGTTTTGATGGGGGGGGCTACAATGAGCAGTTCTTC.

This clonotype has just a few counts. J is TRBJ2-1 and V is TRBV7-6; D is perhaps TRBD1 (6 bases). V shed 3 bases and J shed 9 bases, with 12 bases lying between them. Germline CDR1 reads SGHVS; CDR2 reads FNYEAQ. The CDR3 consists of 13 residues. CDR3 amino acids: CASSLYRDSEQFF. The DNA of the CDR3 is TGTGCCAGCAGCTTGTACAGGGATAGTGAGCAGTTCTTC.

The V call is TRBV9, the J call TRBJ1-2; D remains ambiguous. Looked up from germline, CDR1 is SGDLS and CDR2 is YYNGEE. The V end lost 4 bases, the J end lost 8 bases, and 21 bases lay between the germline ends. The CDR3 is 15 residues long. DNA for the CDR3: TGTGCCAGCAGCTCTCAAAACTCCAGGATTGGGGGCTACACCTTC. This sequence encodes CASSSQNSRIGGYTF. Variable domain in full (rest from reference TRBV9 and TRBJ1-2): DSGVTQTPKHLITATGQRVTLRCSPRSGDLSVYWYQQSLDQGLQFLIQYYNGEERAKGNILERFSAQQFPDLHSELNLSSLELGDSALYFCASSSQNSRIGGYTFGSGTRLTVV.

The chain recombines TRBV20-1 with TRBJ1-4; tentative D call: TRBD1 (5 bases). V dropped 6 bases and J dropped 8 bases, with 19 bases sitting between them. Germline V gene lookup returns CDR1 DFQATT and CDR2 SNEGSKA (reference sequence). This CDR3 has 14 residues. CDR3 sequence (DNA): TGCAGTGCCACCCACAGGTGGGAATCGGAAAAACTGTTTTTT. Amino acids: CSATHRWESEKLFF.

J is TRBJ2-7 and V is TRBV6-2 or TRBV6-3, with D unresolved. The CDR3 consists of 15 residues. Trimming cost V 5 bases and J 4 bases, with 18 bases left between them. From germline, CDR1 is MNHEY and CDR2 SVGEGT. The CDR3 DNA follows: TGTGCCAGCAGTCTGCCAGGTTCCGCTCGATACGAGCAGTACTTC. This gives the protein CASSLPGSARYEQYF.